Listed here are 20 T cell receptor beta chains from one sample, sequenced in a study of cytomegalovirus exposure and HLA in healthy donors. The PCR contained 60 Vbeta and 13 Jbeta primers. Sequenced by immunoSEQ multiplex PCR; TCRdb stores in-frame clones only, minus some. The data show about 160,000 clones, with under 90% seen just once and approximately 1.9% held by the top ten. Specimen: PBMCs. Source of these receptors: a young man in good health and CMV-seronegative.

The gene calls are TRBV6-5 and TRBJ2-7; perhaps TRBD2 as D (7 bases). The V end was cut by 5 bases, the J end by 3 bases, with 17 bases between. The V gene's germline CDR1 is MNHEY and CDR2 SVGAGI. The CDR3 contains 15 residues. The CDR3 DNA reads TGTGCCAGCAGTGGGGGCCGGGGGGCCAGCTACGAGCAGTACTTC. This sequence encodes CASSGGRGASYEQYF.

This chain joins TRBV28 and TRBJ2-3; D possibly corresponds to TRBD2 (6 bases). The ends were cut back, 4 bases at V and 5 bases at J, with 13 bases in the middle. Germline V gene data show CDR1 as MDHEN and CDR2 as SYDVKM. CDR3 length: 14 amino acids. The CDR3 region is CASSSLVGGDTQYF. CDR3 in DNA: TGTGCCAGCAGTTCTCTAGTGGGGGGAGATACGCAGTATTTT.

A single count supports this clone. The rearrangement links TRBV18 to TRBJ2-2; D is perhaps TRBD2 (5 bases). Germline CDR1 is KGHSH and CDR2 is LQKENI. V gave up 6 bases and J gave up 6 bases, with 23 bases separating them. The CDR3 runs to 17 residues. For the CDR3, the DNA is TGTGCCAGCTCCCCCGACGCACCAAAGAGGGCCTCCGGGGAGCTGTTTTTT. Its protein product is CASSPDAPKRASGELFF.

This clone has more than one count but fewer than ten. V is TRBV7-2 and J is TRBJ1-5; D perhaps matches TRBD1 (6 bases). Trimming removed 3 bases from V and 4 bases from J, with 13 bases in between. The CDR3 loop spans 15 amino acids. Germline V gene sequence: CDR1 SGHTA, CDR2 FQGNSA. The DNA of the CDR3 is TGTGCCAGCAGCTTGGGACACGGGGGGAATCAGCCCCAGCATTTT. It specifies CASSLGHGGNQPQHF.

The chain has TRBV4-1 and TRBJ2-1, with TRBD1 identical over 9 bases. This CDR3 has 15 amino acids. CDR1 and CDR2 (germline): MGHRA, YSYEKL. V was clipped by 1 base and J by 2 bases; unmatched bases: 0. The CDR3: CASSQGTGAYNEQFF. CDR3 bases: TGCGCCAGCAGCCAAGGGACAGGGGCCTACAATGAGCAGTTCTTC.

The chain joins TRBV18 to TRBJ1-6; the match to TRBD1 covers 7 bases. CDR3 length equals 15 residues. Germline V gives CDR1 KGHSH, CDR2 LQKENI. The V and J ends lost 3 bases and 10 bases, in that order; junction bases with no gene match: 9. This CDR3 is CASSPLGTAGSPLHF. CDR3 DNA sequence: TGTGCCAGCTCACCCCTAGGGACAGCTGGGTCACCCCTCCACTTT.

This chain links TRBV28 with TRBJ1-2, with D perhaps TRBD1 (6 bases). Germline V gene sequence: CDR1 MDHEN, CDR2 SYDVKM. V was shortened by 5 bases and J by 2 bases, with 12 bases between the two germline ends. The CDR3 spans 14 residues. The CDR3 DNA reads TGTGCCAGCAGTCACAGGGAGACGAACTATGGCTACACCTTC. Protein sequence: CASSHRETNYGYTF.

V is TRBV2 and J is TRBJ2-5; D might be TRBD2 (6 bases). This CDR3 spans 12 amino acids. Per germline, CDR1 SNHLY and CDR2 FYNNEI. Trimming removed 6 bases from V and 4 bases from J, with 9 bases in between. The DNA for the CDR3 is TGTGCCAGCAGGGGACTCCCAGAGACCCAGTACTTC. This sequence encodes CASRGLPETQYF.

CDR3 region: CASSDLAGPTDTQYF. CDR3 coding DNA: TGTGCCAGCAGTGATTTGGCGGGCCCAACAGATACGCAGTATTTT. The chain has TRBV25-1 and TRBJ2-3; perhaps TRBD2 as D (5 bases). V gave up 3 bases and J gave up 3 bases, with 13 bases separating them. Looked up from germline, CDR1 is MGHDK and CDR2 is SYGVNS. The CDR3 runs 15 residues.

The J gene is TRBJ1-1, the V gene TRBV12-5; TRBD1 might be the D (5 bases). This CDR3 has 13 amino acids. The germline V and J ends were trimmed by 6 bases and 3 bases, with 11 bases remaining between them. Germline CDR1 and CDR2: LGHNT and FRNRAP. CDR3 coding DNA: TGTGCTAGTGGACGCAGGGAAGACACTGAAGCTTTCTTT. Its protein is CASGRREDTEAFF. The variable domain in full, with the rest retrieved from reference TRBV12-5 and TRBJ1-1, is DARVTQTPRHKVTEMGQEVTMRCQPILGHNTVFWYRQTMMQGLELLAYFRNRAPLDDSGMPKDRFSAEMPDATLATLKIQPSEPRDSAVYFCASGRREDTEAFFGQGTRLTVV.

This chain connects TRBV18 to TRBJ2-5; possibly TRBD1 for D (5 bases). V was shortened by 1 base and J by 4 bases, with 10 bases between the two germline ends. The CDR3 spans 14 residues. CDR1 and CDR2 from the germline V gene are KGHSH and LQKENI. CDR3 nucleotides: TGTGCCAGCTCACCACTGGGGCCCCGAGAGACCCAGTACTTC. It is translated as CASSPLGPRETQYF. The full variable domain, completed using reference TRBV18 and TRBJ2-5, is NAGVMQNPRHLVRRRGQEARLRCSPMKGHSHVYWYRQLPEEGLKFMVYLQKENIIDESGMPKERFSAEFPKEGPSILRIQQVVRGDSAAYFCASSPLGPRETQYFGPGTRLLVL.

The chain uses TRBV18 and TRBJ1-4; 12 nucleotides align to TRBD1. With V trimmed by 5 bases and J by 11 bases, 6 bases remained unmatched. The CDR3 has 14 amino acids. Per germline, CDR1 KGHSH and CDR2 LQKENI. The chain's CDR3 is CASSSGTGGLKLFF. The CDR3 DNA sequence: TGTGCCAGCTCATCCGGGACAGGGGGCCTGAAACTGTTTTTT.

CDR3 coding DNA: TGTGCCAGCAGCGCCGGGACAGGGCTCACCGGGGAGCTGTTTTTT. Residues: CASSAGTGLTGELFF. The V and J genes are TRBV9 and TRBJ2-2, with 9 bases lining up with TRBD1. The junction had 4 bases not matched to a gene; V was cut back by 3 bases and J by 4 bases. The germline V gene encodes CDR1 SGDLS and CDR2 YYNGEE. This CDR3 is built from 15 residues. Drawing the rest from reference TRBV9 and TRBJ2-2, the complete variable domain is DSGVTQTPKHLITATGQRVTLRCSPRSGDLSVYWYQQSLDQGLQFLIQYYNGEERAKGNILERFSAQQFPDLHSELNLSSLELGDSALYFCASSAGTGLTGELFFGEGSRLTVL.

This rearrangement joins TRBV6-6 to TRBJ2-3, with D possibly being TRBD1 (5 bases). V was pared by 5 bases and J by 9 bases, with 9 bases between. Per the germline V gene, CDR1 is MNHNY and CDR2 is SVGAGI (reference sequence). The CDR3 has 11 amino acids. CDR3 DNA sequence: TGTGCCAGCAGTCCCTCAGGGACGCAGTATTTT. Translated, it gives CASSPSGTQYF.

This chain links TRBV7-8 with TRBJ2-5; 8 nucleotides match TRBD2. V dropped 5 bases and J dropped 5; count of bases not matched to a gene: 7. The CDR3 loop spans 14 amino acids. Germline V gene data show CDR1 as SGHVS and CDR2 as FQNEAQ. CDR3 in DNA: TGTGCCAGCAGCGGACTAGCAGAGGGGGAGACCCAGTACTTC. Protein product: CASSGLAEGETQYF.

This clone was seen once. The chain uses TRBV7-3 and TRBJ2-1; TRBD2 aligns across 11 bases. Trimming cost V 5 bases and J 4 bases; bases outside gene matches: 16. The germline V gene has CDR1 SGHTA and CDR2 FQGTGA. CDR3 length equals 19 residues. The CDR3 DNA reads as TGTGCCAGCAGCCCAAGGGGTGGGATAGCGGGGGGGAATTACAATGAGCAGTTCTTC. This encodes CASSPRGGIAGGNYNEQFF.

This clone came up a few times. This chain links TRBV18 with TRBJ2-2; unclear D gene. Germline V lookup: CDR1 KGHSH, CDR2 LQKENI. Trimming removed 5 bases at V and 5 bases at J, with 6 bases between. The CDR3 is 12 residues long. CDR3 nucleotides: TGTGCCAGCTCAAGCTTAACCGGGGAGCTGTTTTTT. Amino acid sequence: CASSSLTGELFF.

The rearrangement joins TRBV28 to TRBJ1-4; D gene uncertain. CDR1 and CDR2 from the germline V gene are MDHEN and SYDVKM. The V and J ends lost 5 bases and 8 bases respectively, with 15 bases between them. The CDR3 is 14 residues long. The CDR3 DNA follows: TGTGCCAGCAGTCCTCCGATCCCCGGGGAAAAACTGTTTTTT. This codes for CASSPPIPGEKLFF.

This sequence joins TRBV20-1 and TRBJ2-1; D not certain. Germline CDR1 DFQATT, CDR2 SNEGSKA (reference sequence). V gave up 2 bases and J gave up 8 bases, with 7 bases separating them. This CDR3 region has 11 residues. DNA for the CDR3: TGCAGTGCTAGAAGAAGCGATGAGCAGTTCTTC. This encodes CSARRSDEQFF.

Only one count was recorded for this clone. The genes are TRBV9 and TRBJ2-5; 11 bases fit TRBD2. The CDR3 runs 18 residues. CDR1 is SGDLS, CDR2 YYNGEE, per germline. V shed 0 bases and J 0 bases; nucleotides not matched to a gene: 7. The CDR3 nucleotides read TGTGCCAGCAGCGTAGGGACTAGCGGGTGGGGGTACCAAGAGACCCAGTACTTC. Residues: CASSVGTSGWGYQETQYF. Supplemented by reference TRBV9 and TRBJ2-5, the full variable domain reads DSGVTQTPKHLITATGQRVTLRCSPRSGDLSVYWYQQSLDQGLQFLIQYYNGEERAKGNILERFSAQQFPDLHSELNLSSLELGDSALYFCASSVGTSGWGYQETQYFGPGTRLLVL.